This TCR beta chain originates from a study of Tregs in tolerant kidney transplant recipients. Method: immunoSEQ multiplex PCR; TCRdb's copy keeps in-frame clones and lacks some. The sample table includes roughly 48,000 clones. About this clone itself: The CDR3 goes on 3 residues after the read ends, and that part is filled in from the germline J gene.

V lost 1 base, J lost 4 bases, and 25 bases lay in between. CDR3 size: 19 residues. Per the germline V gene, CDR1 is SGHTA and CDR2 is FQGTGA. This chain links TRBV7-3 with TRBJ2-5; maybe TRBD2 (6 bases). The sequence came from a human donor who received a combined kidney and bone marrow transplant. The specimen comprised CD4+ T cells from blood, sampled before the transplant. The DNA read from the CDR3 is TGTGCCAGCAGCTTAAGTATTTCGGCGGGATTTAGATCAAGAGAGACC. Translation: CASSLSISAGFRSRET. The CDR3 as a whole reads CASSLSISAGFRSRETQYF.